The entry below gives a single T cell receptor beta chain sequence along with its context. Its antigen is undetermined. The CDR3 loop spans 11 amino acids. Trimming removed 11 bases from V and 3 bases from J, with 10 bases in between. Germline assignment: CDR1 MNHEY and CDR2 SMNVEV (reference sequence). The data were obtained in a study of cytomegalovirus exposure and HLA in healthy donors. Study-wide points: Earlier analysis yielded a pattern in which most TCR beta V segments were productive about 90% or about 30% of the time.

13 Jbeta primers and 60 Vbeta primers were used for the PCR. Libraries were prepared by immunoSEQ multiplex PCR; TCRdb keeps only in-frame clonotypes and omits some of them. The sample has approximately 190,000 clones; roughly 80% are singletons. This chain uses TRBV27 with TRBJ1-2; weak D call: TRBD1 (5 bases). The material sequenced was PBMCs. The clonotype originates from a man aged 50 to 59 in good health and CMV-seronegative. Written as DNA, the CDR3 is TGTGCCCCCGGGGGATACTATGGCTACACCTTC. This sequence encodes CAPGGYYGYTF.